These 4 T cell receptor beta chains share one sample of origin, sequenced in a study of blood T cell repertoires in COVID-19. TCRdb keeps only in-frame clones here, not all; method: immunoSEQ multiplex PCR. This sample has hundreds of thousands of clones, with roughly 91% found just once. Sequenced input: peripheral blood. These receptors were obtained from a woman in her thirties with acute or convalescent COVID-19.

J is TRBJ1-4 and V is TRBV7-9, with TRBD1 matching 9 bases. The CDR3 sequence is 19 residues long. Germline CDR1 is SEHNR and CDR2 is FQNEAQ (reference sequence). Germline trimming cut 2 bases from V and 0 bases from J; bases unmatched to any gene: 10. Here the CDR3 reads CASSLRSPGQGSTNEKLFF. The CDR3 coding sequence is TGTGCCAGCAGCTTACGCTCACCGGGACAGGGTTCAACTAATGAAAAACTGTTTTTT.

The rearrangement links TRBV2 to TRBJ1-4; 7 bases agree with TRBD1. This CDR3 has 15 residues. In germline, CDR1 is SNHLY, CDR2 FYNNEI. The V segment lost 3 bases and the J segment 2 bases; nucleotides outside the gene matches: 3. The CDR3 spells CASSDRDSTNEKLFF. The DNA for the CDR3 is TGTGCCAGCAGTGACCGGGACAGCACTAATGAAAAACTGTTTTTT.

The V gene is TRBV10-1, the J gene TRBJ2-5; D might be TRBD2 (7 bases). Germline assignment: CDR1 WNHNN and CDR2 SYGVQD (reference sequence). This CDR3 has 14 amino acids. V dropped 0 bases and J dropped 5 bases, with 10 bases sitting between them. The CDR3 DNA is TGCGCCAGCAGTGAGTCCGGGGGGCCTGAGACCCAGTACTTC. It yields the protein CASSESGGPETQYF.

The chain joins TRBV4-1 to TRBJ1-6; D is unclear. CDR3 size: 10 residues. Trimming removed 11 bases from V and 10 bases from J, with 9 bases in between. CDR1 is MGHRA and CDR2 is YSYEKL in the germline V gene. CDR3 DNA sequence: TGCGCCTTGCGATGGTCACCCCTCCACTTT. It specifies CALRWSPLHF.